Below, one T cell receptor beta chain is given with its context. The data originate from a study of blood T cell dynamics during melanoma immunotherapy. Study as a whole: Standard first-line treatment here was pembrolizumab or nivolumab plus ipilimumab in metastatic melanoma.

The CDR3 length is 14 residues. Looked up from germline, CDR1 is SGHTA and CDR2 is FQGNSA. V was shortened by 1 base and J by 3 bases, with 10 bases between the two germline ends. As for time point: week 3, after first cycle of checkpoint inhibitor. Profiled with immunoSEQ multiplex PCR; TCRdb holds only in-frame clones, not every one. The repertoire holds 6,500 to 10,000 clones, with 87% as singletons. This chain joins TRBV7-2 and TRBJ2-7; a weak D match, TRBD1 (6 bases). This receptor was taken from a human donor with melanoma. The sample in question was blood, obtained from a patient treated with checkpoint blockade. The CDR3: CASSLGRQVYEQYF. CDR3 nucleotide sequence: TGTGCCAGCAGCTTAGGGAGACAGGTCTACGAGCAGTACTTC.